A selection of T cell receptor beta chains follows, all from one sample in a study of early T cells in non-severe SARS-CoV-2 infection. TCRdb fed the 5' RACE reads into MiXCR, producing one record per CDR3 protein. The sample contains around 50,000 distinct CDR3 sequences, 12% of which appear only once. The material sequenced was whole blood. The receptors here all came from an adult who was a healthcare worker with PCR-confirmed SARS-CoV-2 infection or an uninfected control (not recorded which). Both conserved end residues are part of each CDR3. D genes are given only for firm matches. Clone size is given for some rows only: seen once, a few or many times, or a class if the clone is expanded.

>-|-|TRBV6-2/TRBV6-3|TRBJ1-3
TGTGCCAGCAGCCGCCCGGAATTCTCTGGAAACACCATATATTTT
CASSRPEFSGNTIYF
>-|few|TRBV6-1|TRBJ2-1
TGTGCCAGCACCCCGACAGATACGATCGTAAATGAGCAGTTCTTC
CASTPTDTIVNEQFF
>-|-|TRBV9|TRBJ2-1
TGTGCCAGCAGCGGTAGCGGTCCCCCCTACAATGAGCAGTTCTTC
CASSGSGPPYNEQFF
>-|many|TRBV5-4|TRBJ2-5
TGTGCCAGCAGCTTGTTTCGCGGGCAAGAGACCCAGTACTTC
CASSLFRGQETQYF
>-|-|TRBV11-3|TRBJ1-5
TGTGCCAGCAGCTCAGGACAGTATCAGCCCCAGCATTTT
CASSSGQYQPQHF
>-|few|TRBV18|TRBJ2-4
TGTGCCAGCTCGACCCCCCGGGTAGGCAAAAACATTCAGTACTTC
CASSTPRVGKNIQYF
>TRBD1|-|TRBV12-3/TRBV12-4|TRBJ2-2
TGTGCCAGCAGTCCTCGGACAGGGACGGACACCGGGGAGCTGTTTTTT
CASSPRTGTDTGELFF
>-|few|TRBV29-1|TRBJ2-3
TGCAGCGTTCCCTACATGAGCACAGATACGCAGTATTTT
CSVPYMSTDTQYF
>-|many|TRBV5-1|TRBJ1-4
TGCGCCAGCAGCTTGGATCAGGGGTCTAATGAAAAACTGTTTTTT
CASSLDQGSNEKLFF
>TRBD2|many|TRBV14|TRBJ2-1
TGTGCCAGCAGTCCAAGGACTAGTGCCTACAATGAGCAGTTCTTC
CASSPRTSAYNEQFF
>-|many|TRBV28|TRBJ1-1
TGTGCCTGCGCGGGGACCATGAACACTGAAGCTTTCTTT
CACAGTMNTEAFF
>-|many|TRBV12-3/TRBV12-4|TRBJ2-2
TGTGCCGCTGGCACTGGGTACACCGGGGAGCTGTTTTTT
CAAGTGYTGELFF
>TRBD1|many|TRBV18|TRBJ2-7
TGTGCCAGCCGGGACAGGGTCGCCGAGCAGTACTTC
CASRDRVAEQYF
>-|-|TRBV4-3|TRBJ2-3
TGCGCCAGCAGCCAAGAATGGACCCTCATGAGTGCAGATACGCAGTATTTT
CASSQEWTLMSADTQYF
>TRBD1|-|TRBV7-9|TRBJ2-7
TGTGCCAGCAGCTCCCGGACAGGGGCCTACGAGCAGTACTTC
CASSSRTGAYEQYF
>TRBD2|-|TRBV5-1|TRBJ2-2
TGCGCCAGTACCCGGGGGGACACCGGGGAGCTGTTTTTT
CASTRGDTGELFF
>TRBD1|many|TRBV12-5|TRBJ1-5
TGTGCTAGTGGTGCAGGGGGCTTTCAGCCCCAGCATTTT
CASGAGGFQPQHF
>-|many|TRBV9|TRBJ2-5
TGTGCCAGCAGGGGTGGATCAGGGGATCAAGAGACCCAGTACTTC
CASRGGSGDQETQYF
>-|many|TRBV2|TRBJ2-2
TGTGCCAGCAGTGAAGCGCCGCCCGTACATTATGGGAACACCGGGGAGCTGTTTTTT
CASSEAPPVHYGNTGELFF
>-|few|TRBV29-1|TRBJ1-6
TGCAGCGTTGGAGGGGGGGATAATTCACCCCTCCACTTT
CSVGGGDNSPLHF
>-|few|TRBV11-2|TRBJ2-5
TGTGCCAGCAGCTTCTCCTGGGAGACCCAGTACTTC
CASSFSWETQYF
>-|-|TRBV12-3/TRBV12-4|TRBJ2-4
TGTGCCAGCAATTGGGGCGGGATTGGGGCGAGCATTCAGTACTTC
CASNWGGIGASIQYF
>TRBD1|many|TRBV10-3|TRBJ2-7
TGTGCCATCAGTGAGTCGGGACAGCCCTACGAGCAGTACTTC
CAISESGQPYEQYF
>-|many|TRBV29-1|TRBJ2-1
TGCAGCGCCCAGGAGAAGGGAAATGAGCAGTTCTTC
CSAQEKGNEQFF
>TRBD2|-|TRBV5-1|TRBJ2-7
TGCGCCAGCAGCTCGATTTCTAGCGGGCCAAGCTCCTACGAGCAGTACTTC
CASSSISSGPSSYEQYF
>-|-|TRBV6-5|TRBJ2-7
TGTGCCAGCAGTTACTCCCGAGGAGTCTCCTACGAGCAGTACTTC
CASSYSRGVSYEQYF
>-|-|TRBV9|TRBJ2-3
TGTGCCAGCAGCTACTTGTGGGCCGAAGATACGCAGTATTTT
CASSYLWAEDTQYF
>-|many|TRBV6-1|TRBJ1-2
TGTGCCAGCAGTGAAAACGGTCTCTATGGCTACACCTTC
CASSENGLYGYTF
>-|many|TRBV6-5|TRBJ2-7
TGTGCCAGCAGACCGACAGGACCCTACGAGCAGTACTTC
CASRPTGPYEQYF
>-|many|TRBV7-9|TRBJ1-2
TGTGCCAGCAGCTTAGATCGGAAGTCTGGCTACACCTTC
CASSLDRKSGYTF
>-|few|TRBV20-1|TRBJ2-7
TGCAGTGCTAGCAGAGACGCTCGGGAGCAGTACTTC
CSASRDAREQYF
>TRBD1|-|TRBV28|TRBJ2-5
TGTGCCAGCAGCCCGGGACAGTACCAAGAGACCCAGTACTTC
CASSPGQYQETQYF
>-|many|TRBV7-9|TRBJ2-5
TGTGCCAGCAGCTTGCCGCAAGAGACCCAGTACTTC
CASSLPQETQYF
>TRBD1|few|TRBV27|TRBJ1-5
TGTGTCAGCAGTTCCGGACAGGGCGGGCAGCCCCAGCATTTT
CVSSSGQGGQPQHF
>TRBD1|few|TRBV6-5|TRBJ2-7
TGTGCCAGCAGTTACGGGACAGGGGGCAAGGACGAGCAGTACTTC
CASSYGTGGKDEQYF
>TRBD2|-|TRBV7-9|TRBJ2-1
TGTGCCAGCAGCTTAGGACTAGCGGGAGTGGATGAGCAGTTCTTC
CASSLGLAGVDEQFF
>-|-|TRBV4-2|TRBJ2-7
TGTGCCAGCAGCCAAGCTGTTGATTACAGCCTCTCCTACGAGCAGTACTTC
CASSQAVDYSLSYEQYF
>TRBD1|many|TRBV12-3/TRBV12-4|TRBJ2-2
TGTGCCAGCAGCTTCACAGGGGACCCCGGGGAGCTGTTTTTT
CASSFTGDPGELFF
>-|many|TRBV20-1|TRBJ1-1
TGCAGTGCTGGTGACAGGAGGACTGAAGCTTTCTTT
CSAGDRRTEAFF
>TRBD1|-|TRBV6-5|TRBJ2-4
TGTGCCAGCAGTTCTCCTGCGGACAGGGGCAACATTCAGTACTTC
CASSSPADRGNIQYF
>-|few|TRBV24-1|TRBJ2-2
TGTGCCACCAGTGCGTTCCGCATCGGGGAGCTGTTTTTT
CATSAFRIGELFF
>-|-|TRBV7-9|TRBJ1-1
TGTGCCAGCAGCTCCCGACAGGAGACTGAAGCTTTCTTT
CASSSRQETEAFF
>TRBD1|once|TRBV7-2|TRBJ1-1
TGTGCCAGCAGCCCCGCGACAGGGATGAACACTGAAGCTTTCTTT
CASSPATGMNTEAFF
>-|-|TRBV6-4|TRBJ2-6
TGTGCCAGCAGTGACTCGATACGGGCTGGGGCCAACGTCCTGACTTTC
CASSDSIRAGANVLTF
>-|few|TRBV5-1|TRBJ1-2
TGCGCCAGCAGCTTTGTGGATTCGTCCTATGGCTACACCTTC
CASSFVDSSYGYTF
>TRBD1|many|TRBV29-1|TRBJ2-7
TGCAGCGTTAGGGACAGGGGATACGAGCAGTACTTC
CSVRDRGYEQYF
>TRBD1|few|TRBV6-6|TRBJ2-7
TGTGCCAGCAGACAATATTCGACAGGGGTCTACGAGCAGTACTTC
CASRQYSTGVYEQYF
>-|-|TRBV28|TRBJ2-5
TGTGCCAGCAGTTTGCGTAACGGGGAAGAGACCCAGTACTTC
CASSLRNGEETQYF
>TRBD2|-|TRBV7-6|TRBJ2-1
TGTGCCAGCAGCTCACGGCCGACTAGCGGGAGAAATGAGCAGTTCTTC
CASSSRPTSGRNEQFF
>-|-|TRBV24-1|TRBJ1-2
TGTGCCACATCTGACCGGAATAGAAACTATGGCTACACCTTC
CATSDRNRNYGYTF
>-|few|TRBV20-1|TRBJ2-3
TGCAGTCTCCCAGGGGAGGCGGGGCGAGATACGCAGTATTTT
CSLPGEAGRDTQYF
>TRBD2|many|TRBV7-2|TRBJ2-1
TGTGCCAGCAGCTTAGGCGGGGGAGCATACAATGAGCAGTTCTTC
CASSLGGGAYNEQFF
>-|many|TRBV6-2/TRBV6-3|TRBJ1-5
TGTGCCAGCAGTTACTTAAGGCATCAGCCCCAGCATTTT
CASSYLRHQPQHF
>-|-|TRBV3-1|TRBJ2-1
TGTGCCAGCAGCCAAGGCGCGGAGAGCAATGAGCAGTTCTTC
CASSQGAESNEQFF
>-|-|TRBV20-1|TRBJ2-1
TGCAGTGCTAAAACTATTAGCGGCTCCTACAATGAGCAGTTCTTC
CSAKTISGSYNEQFF